One and the same sample provided the 23 T cell receptor beta chains below, sequenced in a study of cytomegalovirus exposure and HLA in healthy donors. The study ran its PCR with 60 Vbeta and 13 Jbeta primers. The assay was immunoSEQ multiplex PCR, and TCRdb's table has in-frame clones only and misses some. Here the sample spans some 100,000 clones, about 83% being singletons. Source material: PBMCs. All receptors come from a female donor in good health and CMV-seronegative.

The chain joins TRBV10-1 to TRBJ2-1; 7 positions match TRBD2. The CDR3 is made up of 14 amino acids. J was trimmed by 3 bases and V by 5 bases; bases with no gene match: 4. CDR1 WNHNN and CDR2 SYGVQD come from the germline V gene (reference sequence). CDR3 sequence: CASSSSGDYNEQFF. The CDR3 DNA reads TGCGCCAGCAGTTCCAGCGGGGACTACAATGAGCAGTTCTTC.

This clone was counted between two and nine times. This chain connects TRBV18 to TRBJ1-1; D is undetermined. This CDR3 contains 14 residues. Germline CDR1 KGHSH, CDR2 LQKENI. V was cut by 3 bases and J by 1 base, with 9 bases left in between. The CDR3 loop reads CASSPGSGNTEAFF. DNA for the CDR3: TGTGCCAGCTCACCCGGGAGTGGGAACACTGAAGCTTTCTTT.

This clone was detected once. The rearrangement links TRBV2 to TRBJ1-3, with D hard to call. CDR3 length: 13 residues. Germline CDR1 is SNHLY and CDR2 is FYNNEI. The V end lost 6 bases, the J end lost 0 bases, and 6 bases lay between the germline ends. DNA for the CDR3: TGTGCCAGCAGAAATCGCTCTGGAAACACCATATATTTT. Translated: CASRNRSGNTIYF.

CDR3 nucleotides: TGTGCCAGCAGCCTCCAGACCGGGGGGGAGGAAAAACTGTTTTTT. This sequence encodes CASSLQTGGEEKLFF. The genes are TRBV5-4 and TRBJ1-4, with D possibly matching TRBD1 (5 bases). V was clipped by 4 bases and J by 8 bases, with 18 bases between them. CDR1 is SGHNT and CDR2 is YYREEE in the germline V gene (reference sequence). The CDR3 is 15 residues long.

At least ten counts were recorded for this clone. V gene TRBV5-1 combines with J gene TRBJ1-2, with 11 bases identical to TRBD1. With 1 base clipped from V and 6 bases from J, the junction kept 11 bases outside the gene matches. The germline CDR1 and CDR2 sequences are SGHRS and YFSETQ. This CDR3 has 17 residues. The CDR3 spells CASSLRRTGGQVDGYTF. The CDR3 DNA is TGCGCCAGCAGCTTGAGGAGGACAGGGGGCCAGGTTGATGGCTACACCTTC.

The chain carries TRBV5-1 and TRBJ2-1; D gene uncertain. V gave up 0 bases and J gave up 7 bases, with 11 bases separating them. Germline-derived CDR1 and CDR2 are SGHRS and YFSETQ. This CDR3 is 14 amino acids long. The CDR3 region is CASSLGQSPNEQFF. The CDR3, as DNA: TGCGCCAGCAGCTTGGGACAATCCCCTAATGAGCAGTTCTTC.

This chain joins TRBV30 and TRBJ2-1; 8 bases map to TRBD2. With V trimmed by 0 bases and J by 3 bases, 4 bases remained unmatched. Germline CDR1 reads GTSNPN; CDR2 reads SVGIG (reference sequence). The CDR3 sequence is 15 residues long. The CDR3 DNA reads TGTGCCTGGAGTGTATTAGCGGGGATCTACAATGAGCAGTTCTTC. The encoded protein is CAWSVLAGIYNEQFF.

V gene TRBV10-1 combines with J gene TRBJ1-6; TRBD1 agrees at 8 bases. V lost 6 bases and J lost 7; bases outside the gene matches: 5. Germline CDR1 and CDR2: WNHNN and SYGVQD (reference sequence). CDR3 length equals 14 residues. CDR3 sequence reads: CASRAGGSNSPLHF. The CDR3 DNA is TGCGCCAGCAGGGCAGGGGGCTCGAATTCACCCCTCCACTTT.

V and J are TRBV6-5 and TRBJ1-3, with 7 bases identical to TRBD1. CDR1 and CDR2 from the germline V gene are MNHEY and SVGAGI. This CDR3 has 15 amino acids. After removal of 7 bases from V and 0 bases from J, the junction contained 6 bases not matched to a gene. The CDR3 coding sequence is TGTGCCAGCAAACTAAGACAGGGCTCTGGAAACACCATATATTTT. Protein product: CASKLRQGSGNTIYF.

The chain couples TRBV2 to TRBJ2-7; 7 nucleotides agree with TRBD1. CDR1 is SNHLY, CDR2 FYNNEI, per germline. The CDR3 loop spans 13 amino acids. The V and J ends lost 0 bases and 6 bases, in that order; junction bases with no gene match: 2. The CDR3 nucleotides are TGTGCCAGCAGTGAAGCATCAGGGGGCGAGCAGTACTTC. Protein product: CASSEASGGEQYF. The variable domain in full, completed from reference TRBV2 and TRBJ2-7, reads EPEVTQTPSHQVTQMGQEVILRCVPISNHLYFYWYRQILGQKVEFLVSFYNNEISEKSEIFDDQFSVERPDGSNFTLKIRSTKLEDSAMYFCASSEASGGEQYFGPGTRLTVT.

This chain joins TRBV2 and TRBJ2-1; 10 positions agree with TRBD1. CDR1 is SNHLY and CDR2 is FYNNEI in the germline V gene. Trimming cost V 8 bases and J 5 bases; bases outside gene matches: 18. The CDR3 is made up of 18 amino acids. CDR3 coding DNA: TGTGCCAGCGCCCCCCGGGACAGGGGTCGTGGTTGGAACAATGAGCAGTTCTTC. Protein product: CASAPRDRGRGWNNEQFF.

There are a few counts of this clone. The rearrangement links TRBV5-4 to TRBJ2-7; TRBD2 is a possible D gene (5 bases). Trimming pared 4 bases from V and 7 bases from J, leaving 12 bases between. Germline V lookup: CDR1 SGHNT, CDR2 YYREEE (reference sequence). The CDR3 runs to 12 residues. CDR3 region: CASSRNPGEQYF. The CDR3 DNA reads TGTGCCAGCAGCCGTAACCCGGGGGAGCAGTACTTC.

This clone was observed once. One end of the junction does not line up with germline, which may come from a read error. The chain is built from TRBV5-4 and TRBJ2-3; 9 bases align to TRBD1. In germline, CDR1 is SGHNT, CDR2 YYREEE (reference sequence). This CDR3 has 15 residues. CDR3 coding DNA: TGTGCCAGCAGCTTCTCGGACAGGGGATTTTCTCCTCCCGAATTT. Translating it yields CASSFSDRGFSPPEF.

CDR3 sequence (DNA): TGTGCCAGCAGCCAAGCCACTAGCGGGGGGCAAGAGACCCAGTACTTC. Its protein product is CASSQATSGGQETQYF. This rearrangement joins TRBV4-2 to TRBJ2-5; the match to TRBD2 covers 12 bases. The length of the CDR3 is 16 residues. CDR1 and CDR2 from the germline V gene are LGHNA and YNFKEQ. The V and J ends lost 1 base and 2 bases, in that order; junction bases with no gene match: 2.

The chain combines TRBV5-6 with TRBJ2-7, with 9 nucleotides matching TRBD1. With 4 bases clipped from V and 5 bases from J, the junction kept 7 bases outside the gene matches. Germline CDR1 is SGHDT and CDR2 is YYEEEE. The CDR3 length is 14 residues. The CDR3 spells CASSVRDRANEQYF. The CDR3 DNA reads TGTGCCAGCAGCGTCCGGGACAGGGCCAACGAGCAGTACTTC.

The chain is built from TRBV7-7 and TRBJ1-1; D is ambiguous. The CDR3 spans 12 residues. Between the trimmed V and J ends, which lost 2 bases and 5 bases, there was a span of 6 bases. The V gene's germline CDR1 is SSHAT and CDR2 FNYEAQ (reference sequence). CDR3 coding DNA: TGTGCCAGCAGCTTATGTCTAACTGAAGCTTTCTTT. It yields the protein CASSLCLTEAFF.

This chain connects TRBV21-1 to TRBJ1-3; the tabulated D call, TRBD1, remains unverified against the DNA. TRBV21-1 counts as a pseudogene. CDR3 length: 15 amino acids. The CDR3 region is CASSTSQEPGNTIYF. CDR3 DNA sequence: TGTGCCAGCAGCACTTCCCAGGAACCTGGAAACACCATATATTTT.

This clone occurred a few times. The chain recombines TRBV19 with TRBJ1-5; 11 bases map to TRBD1. The CDR3 loop spans 15 amino acids. Germline values: CDR1 LNHDA, CDR2 SQIVND (reference sequence). J lost 7 bases, V lost 7 bases, and 9 bases had no gene match. In DNA, the CDR3 is TGTGCCAGTAACACCGGGACAGGGGGGAGACAGCCCCAGCATTTT. Its protein is CASNTGTGGRQPQHF.

This clone was detected only a few times. The V and J genes are TRBV7-9 and TRBJ1-1; D ambiguous. V gave up 5 bases and J gave up 11 bases, with 15 bases separating them. Germline V CDR1 and CDR2: SEHNR, FQNEAQ (reference sequence). The CDR3 length is 12 residues. Written as DNA, the CDR3 is TGTGCCAGCAGCCACGGACTCGTTGACGCTTTCTTT. Encoded protein: CASSHGLVDAFF.

This clone was seen a single time. This rearrangement joins TRBV10-2 to TRBJ2-1, with 8 bases matching TRBD2. The CDR3 sequence is 17 residues long. Germline V gives CDR1 WSHSY, CDR2 SAAADI. With 0 bases clipped from V and 4 bases from J, the junction kept 8 bases outside the gene matches. This CDR3 is CASSESTGIAGYNEQFF. The CDR3 coding sequence is TGCGCCAGCAGTGAGTCGACGGGGATAGCGGGATACAATGAGCAGTTCTTC.

The rearrangement links TRBV6-1 to TRBJ2-5; D is perhaps TRBD2 (5 bases). The CDR3 consists of 12 residues. Germline CDR1 is MNHNS and CDR2 is SASEGT. The V end lost 6 bases, the J end lost 4 bases, and 9 bases lay between the germline ends. CDR3 sequence reads: CASSPSRETQYF. CDR3 bases: TGTGCCAGCAGCCCTAGCCGAGAGACCCAGTACTTC.

The rearrangement joins TRBV27 to TRBJ1-4; 11 nucleotides match TRBD1. The J segment lost 8 bases and the V segment lost 8 bases, leaving 4 bases of the junction unmatched. CDR1 is MNHEY and CDR2 is SMNVEV in the germline V gene (reference sequence). The CDR3 consists of 13 residues. In nucleotides, the CDR3 is TGTGCCAGCCGGACAGGGGGCGGCGAAAAACTGTTTTTT. Its translation is CASRTGGGEKLFF.

The chain employs TRBV6-1 and TRBJ2-2; 7 bases are shared with TRBD1. Germline V gene lookup returns CDR1 MNHNS and CDR2 SASEGT. J gave up 4 bases and V 2 bases, and 16 bases lay outside the gene matches. This CDR3 has 19 residues. The CDR3 here is CASSEFLVGTGVGTGELFF. The CDR3 coding sequence is TGTGCCAGCAGTGAATTCCTTGTGGGCACAGGGGTCGGCACCGGGGAGCTGTTTTTT.